A selection of T cell receptor beta chains follows, all from one sample in a study of CD8 T cells in ankylosing spondylitis. MiXCR was run by TCRdb on the 5' RACE reads, yielding one entry per CDR3 protein. Of 200,000 to 250,000 distinct CDR3 sequences listed, roughly a tenth are singletons. Sequenced material: blood, either unsorted or a sorted T cell fraction (not recorded which). Receptors were obtained from a male donor with ankylosing spondylitis or in good health (not recorded which). Both conserved end residues are trimmed from each CDR3.

j_call	v_call	cdr3_aa
TRBJ1-2	TRBV5-1	ASSHPVRGDGYT
TRBJ2-2	TRBV6-4	ASNLDNTGELF
TRBJ1-1	TRBV11-2	ASSLVVRTENTEAF
TRBJ1-6	TRBV28	ASSGGQENSPLH
TRBJ2-2	TRBV24-1	ATGVGTLVGTGELF
TRBJ2-2	TRBV3-1	ASSRPQGSGELF
TRBJ2-5	TRBV7-3	ASSLRESWGRLAGGQETQY
TRBJ1-1	TRBV12-3/TRBV12-4	ASRGDTLGTEAF
TRBJ2-2	TRBV7-7	ASSLHRGTGELF
TRBJ2-1	TRBV12-3/TRBV12-4	ASTRLTGSYNEQF
TRBJ2-1	TRBV7-7	ASSPQGRRIAYNEQF
TRBJ1-5	TRBV5-1	ASSLAGGETQPQH
TRBJ2-1	TRBV18	ASSSQGARGEQF
TRBJ2-7	TRBV5-6	ASSAYRVEGFNEQY
TRBJ2-5	TRBV24-1	ATSDSFRADQETQY
TRBJ1-4	TRBV20-1	SAAGLFNEKLF
TRBJ2-3	TRBV7-3	ATSPGGGTDTQY
TRBJ2-1	TRBV29-1	SVAGEFGQF
TRBJ2-3	TRBV12-3/TRBV12-4	ASSWDRGPDTQY
TRBJ2-5	TRBV14	ASSHRLEEAQY
TRBJ1-5	TRBV5-1	ASSLDGDSNQPQH
TRBJ2-5	TRBV10-3	AISEPLAGVVETQY
TRBJ2-2	TRBV12-3/TRBV12-4	ANAPTGTGELF
TRBJ2-3	TRBV28	ASSLGDTVPPDTQY
TRBJ2-2	TRBV9	ASSVGGAHTGELF
TRBJ1-6	TRBV5-1	ASSLDPGGAPLH
TRBJ1-3	TRBV7-8	ASSSGTAYSGNTIY
TRBJ2-3	TRBV20-1	SAALDSPTDTQY
TRBJ1-2	TRBV7-9	ASSLDWDRGGYT
TRBJ1-4	TRBV7-3	ASSLTGARSEKLF
TRBJ2-1	TRBV4-2	ASSQEVLAGGGGEQF
TRBJ1-1	TRBV12-3/TRBV12-4	ASRTHSSQGGEAF
TRBJ1-4	TRBV30	AWSEVGPASYEKLF
TRBJ1-2	TRBV10-3	AISPGQGANYGYT
TRBJ2-1	TRBV20-1	SAKLILAGFNEQF
TRBJ2-5	TRBV5-6	ASSSLGTSGGPQETQY
TRBJ2-3	TRBV5-6	ASSLAPGTDTQY
TRBJ2-5	TRBV29-1	SGKDRVQETQY
TRBJ2-2	TRBV12-3/TRBV12-4	ASSFETGGRTGELF
TRBJ1-1	TRBV12-3/TRBV12-4	ASSGGGFTEAF
TRBJ2-3	TRBV29-1	SVDEDSTDTQY
TRBJ1-1	TRBV29-1	SARTILNTEAF
TRBJ2-5	TRBV7-9	ASSFGGNQEPQY
TRBJ2-2	TRBV20-1	SATGGNTGELF